The rows below give T cell receptor beta chains drawn from one sample of a study of blood T cell repertoires in COVID-19. The data were produced by immunoSEQ multiplex PCR, yet TCRdb's version contains in-frame clones alone and is incomplete. Of 330,000 or so clones listed, about 87% are singletons. Source material: PBMCs or T cells enriched from blood (not recorded which). All receptors come from a man in his forties or fifties in a cohort exposed to, infected with or recovered from COVID-19 (not recorded which). Both conserved end residues are part of each CDR3. D genes are given only for firm matches. Clone size is not always given. Where it is, it says once, few, many or a class for expanded clones.

abundance	d_gene	v_gene	j_gene	CDR3aa	CDR3nt
once	.	TRBV7-9	TRBJ1-3	CASRPGAGNTIYF	TGTGCCAGCAGGCCCGGAGCCGGAAACACCATATATTTT
.	TRBD1	TRBV19	TRBJ1-1	CASRPYVGDRGRRDTEAFF	TGTGCCAGTAGACCTTACGTTGGGGACAGGGGGCGGCGGGACACTGAAGCTTTCTTT
.	TRBD2	TRBV10-2	TRBJ2-1	CASSELAGVWEQFF	TGCGCCAGCAGTGAATTAGCGGGAGTATGGGAGCAGTTCTTC
.	TRBD1	TRBV29-1	TRBJ1-1	CSVDRQGREAFF	TGCAGCGTGGACCGACAGGGAAGAGAAGCTTTCTTT
once	.	TRBV6-1	TRBJ1-4	CASSELLGRVNEKLFF	TGTGCCAGCAGTGAACTATTAGGCAGGGTTAATGAAAAACTGTTTTTT
.	.	TRBV30	TRBJ2-7	CAWSVAGREQYF	TGTGCCTGGAGTGTGGCGGGTCGGGAGCAGTACTTC
.	TRBD2	TRBV24-1	TRBJ2-5	CATTGKETSAINFQETQYF	TGTGCCACCACCGGGAAGGAGACTAGCGCCATCAACTTTCAAGAGACCCAGTACTTC
.	TRBD2	TRBV4-1	TRBJ2-3	CASSQESLGAGEGTDTQYF	TGCGCCAGCAGCCAAGAATCTCTCGGAGCGGGAGAGGGTACAGATACGCAGTATTTT
.	.	TRBV9	TRBJ1-2	CASSVSVEGGTPEGGYGYTF	TGTGCCAGCAGCGTATCGGTTGAGGGTGGGACACCCGAAGGTGGCTATGGCTACACCTTC
.	.	TRBV3-1/TRBV3-2	TRBJ2-2	CASSQTGTPNLAGELFF	TGTGCCAGCAGCCAGACCGGGACACCGAACCTTGCCGGGGAGCTGTTTTTT
.	.	TRBV5-1	TRBJ1-1	CASRSWEDYTEAFF	TGCGCCAGCAGGAGTTGGGAGGATTACACTGAAGCTTTCTTT
.	.	TRBV30	TRBJ1-5	CAWSRGGSNQPQHF	TGTGCCTGGAGTAGGGGGGGTAGCAATCAGCCCCAGCATTTT
.	.	TRBV6-6	TRBJ1-5	CASSLQGYSNQPQHF	TGTGCCAGCAGTCTACAGGGCTATAGCAATCAGCCCCAGCATTTT
.	.	TRBV29-1	TRBJ1-5	CSVAEGRSNQPQHF	TGCAGCGTTGCGGAGGGTCGCAGCAATCAGCCCCAGCATTTT
.	TRBD2	TRBV3-1/TRBV3-2	TRBJ2-2	CASSQRTSFAGELFF	TGTGCCAGCAGCCAAAGGACTAGCTTTGCCGGGGAGCTGTTTTTT
.	.	TRBV28	TRBJ2-7	CASSSSVSYEQYF	TGTGCCAGCAGTTCGTCAGTCTCCTACGAGCAGTACTTC
once	.	TRBV19	TRBJ1-1	CASEQTSGVSRAFF	TGTGCCAGTGAGCAGACGTCCGGCGTGAGCAGGGCTTTCTTT
.	.	TRBV23-1	TRBJ2-7	CASSPRFSRHEAYF	TGCGCCAGCAGCCCAAGATTCTCACGACACGAAGCATACTTC
.	TRBD1	TRBV7-8	TRBJ1-1	CASSKGQLMNTEAFF	TGTGCCAGCAGCAAGGGACAGCTAATGAACACTGAAGCTTTCTTT
.	.	TRBV5-1	TRBJ2-3	CASSLAGDYNTDTQYF	TGCGCCAGCAGCTTGGCCGGGGATTACAACACAGATACGCAGTATTTT
.	TRBD2	TRBV10-3	TRBJ2-7	CAISVSGSRYEQYF	TGTGCCATCAGTGTTAGCGGGAGCAGATACGAGCAGTACTTC
.	.	TRBV5-5	TRBJ2-3	CASSLFLGGSTDTQYF	TGTGCCAGCAGCTTGTTTTTAGGCGGGAGCACAGATACGCAGTATTTT
.	.	TRBV28	TRBJ1-2	CASSFEGGYTF	TGTGCCAGCAGTTTCGAGGGTGGCTACACCTTC
.	.	TRBV6-5	TRBJ2-5	CASIEQGRQETQYF	TGTGCCAGCATCGAACAGGGGAGGCAAGAGACCCAGTACTTC
.	.	TRBV7-2	TRBJ2-1	CASSLAPSSYNEQFF	TGTGCCAGCAGCTTAGCGCCGAGCTCCTACAATGAGCAGTTCTTC
once	TRBD2	TRBV5-6	TRBJ2-7	CASMGLAGYEQYF	TGTGCCAGCATGGGACTAGCGGGCTACGAGCAGTACTTC